The T cell receptor (beta chain) described here comes from a study of human T cells and chemical hapten exposure. This clonotype was seen more than once but under ten times. This CDR3 is 14 amino acids long. Germline V gene sequence: CDR1 MNHEY, CDR2 SMNVEV (reference sequence). V lost 6 bases, J lost 2 bases, and 13 bases lay in between. Stated time point: pre-sensitization, week 0. The treatment is: therapeutic diphenylcyclopropenone sensitization with weekly scalp DPC. TCRdb ran MiXCR on the RACE reads and lists one entry per CDR3 protein. The sample holds 350,000 to 450,000 distinct CDR3 sequences, roughly 4.6% seen once.

This chain uses TRBV27 with TRBJ2-5, with unresolved D. The input for sequencing was whole blood, taken in connection with sensitization to the hapten diphenylcyclopropenone (DPC). The receptor was isolated from a woman in her 50s with alopecia areata. Some clones in this sample may be carry-over from other donors' samples. The CDR3 nucleotides are TGTGCCAGCAGCGGGCGATCAGAGCAAGAGACCCAGTACTTC. Translating gives CASSGRSEQETQYF.